This entry concerns a single T cell receptor (beta chain). The conserved phenylalanine or tryptophan is not found at the CDR3 terminus, so this likely reflects a read error. The V gene's germline CDR1 is SGHAT and CDR2 FQNNGV. CDR3 length equals 15 residues. V lost 5 bases, J lost 4 bases, and 16 bases lay in between. These data come from a study of tumor-infiltrating lymphocytes in primary liver carcinoma. The approximately 20-31 mg bulk tissue piece was not sorted before simultaneous RNA and DNA extraction. Every tumor sample had over 75% viable tumor cells. A primer in the constant region served to generate TCR beta cDNA from approximately 500 ng of total RNA. Each TCR beta library was derived from three nested multiplex PCR rounds that employed slightly modified ARM-PCR. Both of the initial two PCR rounds ran for nine to ten cycles and employed TRBV1-TRBV30 forward primers alongside a C-beta reverse primer. One entry per CDR3 protein, called by TCRdb with MiXCR from the multiplex PCR reads. The sample shows about 32,000 distinct CDR3 sequences, around 80% of them seen only once.

The sample was liver tumor tissue from sampling region 5. Sample subset: tumor region T5, tumor centre. The V and J genes are TRBV11-2 and TRBJ2-3; D ambiguous. The sequence was obtained from a man aged 40-55 years with primary liver carcinoma and hepatitis B virus infection. The CDR3 sequence: CASSMLHGWPDTQYL. The DNA of the CDR3 is TGTGCCAGCAGCATGCTACATGGTTGGCCAGATACGCAGTATTTA.